The source of this T cell receptor (beta chain) is a study of blood T cells in healthy people across ages. Primers used in a second PCR of about 7 to 12 cycles were a sample-barcoded 5' primer and a J-beta primer mix. MiXCR, applied by TCRdb to the 5' RACE reads, yields one record per CDR3 protein. The repertoire holds 1,500,000 or so distinct CDR3 sequences, with 59% as singletons. The V gene lost 2 bases and the J gene lost 7 bases, with 9 bases spanning the gap. This CDR3 has 13 amino acids. The germline CDR1 and CDR2 sequences are WSHSY and SAAADI. Sequences were obtained from blood. The genes are TRBV10-2 and TRBJ2-4, with a weak D call TRBD2 (6 bases). The origin of this receptor is a man younger than 35 in good health. The CDR3 loop is CASSETAGNIQYF. CDR3 sequence (DNA): TGCGCCAGCAGTGAGACTGCGGGGAACATTCAGTACTTC.